This is a list of T cell receptor beta chains from one sample in a study of CD8+ T cells in alopecia areata. Measured with immunoSEQ multiplex PCR; TCRdb has only the in-frame clones, and not every one. The table records some 100,000 clones, less than 45% of them present only once. Sequencing was done on a sample of CD4+ T cells sorted from blood. These receptors originate from a human donor with alopecia areata. Each CDR3 is given with its conserved first and last residue. D genes are given only for firm matches. Where a row states a size, it is once, few, many or the class of an expanded clone; other rows omit it.

once | TRBJ2-5 | TRBV7-2 | NA | CASSLAGGARETQYF | TGTGCCAGCAGCTTAGCGGGGGGGGCGCGGGAGACCCAGTACTTC
once | TRBJ2-2 | TRBV29-1 | NA | CSVVGAMFGGELFF | TGCAGCGTTGTGGGGGCAATGTTTGGCGGGGAGCTGTTTTTT
NA | TRBJ2-7 | TRBV7-9 | NA | CASSTPVGMSSYEQYF | TGTGCCAGCAGCACCCCCGTTGGGATGAGCTCCTACGAGCAGTACTTC
few | TRBJ1-5 | TRBV30 | NA | CAWTGDSRGQPQHF | TGTGCCTGGACCGGGGACTCCCGGGGTCAGCCCCAGCATTTT
few | TRBJ2-5 | TRBV10-3 | NA | CAISELQLETQYF | TGTGCCATCAGTGAGTTACAGTTGGAGACCCAGTACTTC
NA | TRBJ1-5 | TRBV28 | NA | CASTGDTKPQHF | TGTGCCAGCACGGGCGACACGAAGCCCCAGCATTTT
NA | TRBJ1-1 | TRBV4-1 | NA | CASRGLLLNTEAFF | TGCGCCAGCAGAGGACTACTATTGAACACTGAAGCTTTCTTT
NA | TRBJ2-1 | TRBV5-4 | TRBD2 | CASTIGSSGSKNEQFF | TGTGCCAGCACCATAGGGAGCAGCGGGAGTAAAAATGAGCAGTTCTTC
few | TRBJ1-5 | TRBV19 | NA | CASSIGGPQQPQHF | TGTGCCAGTAGTATTGGGGGGCCGCAACAGCCCCAGCATTTT
once | TRBJ2-5 | TRBV9 | TRBD2 | CASSATGGETQYF | TGTGCCAGCAGCGCGACGGGGGGAGAGACCCAGTACTTC
few | TRBJ2-3 | TRBV19 | NA | CASIGGTDTQYF | TGTGCCAGTATAGGGGGGACAGATACGCAGTATTTT
NA | TRBJ2-1 | TRBV30 | TRBD1 | CASRDRGNEQFF | TGTGCCTCCCGGGACAGGGGAAATGAGCAGTTCTTC
NA | TRBJ2-3 | TRBV14 | NA | CASSLRGVMNTQYF | TGTGCCAGCAGCCTCCGAGGGGTGATGAATACGCAGTATTTT
once | TRBJ2-7 | TRBV7-9 | TRBD1 | CASSPGGDRTYEQYF | TGTGCCAGCAGCCCCGGAGGGGACAGGACCTACGAGCAGTACTTC
NA | TRBJ1-2 | TRBV7-2 | TRBD1 | CASSATGGGYGYTF | TGTGCCAGCAGCGCAACAGGGGGGGGCTATGGCTACACCTTC
many | TRBJ2-5 | TRBV10-3 | NA | CAISEPRTETQYF | TGTGCCATCAGTGAGCCCCGTACGGAGACCCAGTACTTC
few | TRBJ1-2 | TRBV29-1 | NA | CSVWDGELYGYTF | TGCAGCGTCTGGGACGGCGAACTTTATGGCTACACCTTC
NA | TRBJ1-1 | TRBV7-8 | NA | CASSFLVANTEAFF | TGTGCCAGCAGCTTTCTAGTAGCGAACACTGAAGCTTTCTTT
NA | TRBJ2-5 | TRBV11-1 | NA | CASRLLTKETQYF | TGTGCCAGCAGACTACTAACGAAAGAGACCCAGTACTTC
few | TRBJ2-1 | TRBV29-1 | TRBD2 | CSVGGISSGRAVPYNEQFF | TGCAGCGTGGGGGGGATCTCTAGCGGGAGGGCCGTCCCCTACAATGAGCAGTTCTTC
few | TRBJ2-2 | TRBV6-5 | NA | CASSRGNTGELFF | TGTGCCAGCAGCCGGGGCAACACCGGGGAGCTGTTTTTT
NA | TRBJ1-1 | TRBV29-1 | NA | CSVRGVGNTEAFF | TGCAGCGTTCGGGGGGTGGGGAACACTGAAGCTTTCTTT
NA | TRBJ2-1 | TRBV4-1 | NA | CASSHGKFNEQFF | TGCGCCAGCAGCCATGGCAAATTCAATGAGCAGTTCTTC
many | TRBJ2-7 | TRBV16 | NA | CASSEPGGTASYEQYF | TGTGCCAGCAGCGAACCGGGAGGGACAGCCTCCTACGAGCAGTACTTC
NA | TRBJ2-1 | TRBV27 | TRBD2 | CASSLLAGGSYNEQFF | TGTGCCAGCAGTTTACTGGCGGGAGGTAGCTACAATGAGCAGTTCTTC
few | TRBJ1-6 | TRBV7-2 | TRBD1 | CASRPGQGHNSPLHF | TGTGCCAGCAGGCCGGGACAGGGGCATAATTCACCCCTCCACTTT
NA | TRBJ2-1 | TRBV5-4 | TRBD2 | CASSPAGFNRREQFF | TGTGCCAGCAGCCCAGCGGGGTTTAACCGGAGGGAGCAGTTCTTC
few | TRBJ2-5 | TRBV5-1 | TRBD1 | CASSLGPQGVRETQYF | TGCGCCAGCAGCTTGGGCCCTCAGGGGGTAAGGGAGACCCAGTACTTC
NA | TRBJ2-7 | TRBV30 | NA | CAWNYGSIRQQYF | TGTGCCTGGAACTACGGGAGCATTCGTCAGCAGTACTTC
NA | TRBJ2-7 | TRBV7-9 | NA | CASSLTNSEQYF | TGTGCCAGCAGCCTAACGAATAGCGAGCAGTACTTC
NA | TRBJ2-3 | TRBV28 | NA | CASNELGPGDTQYF | TGTGCCAGCAATGAATTAGGGCCTGGAGATACGCAGTATTTT
NA | TRBJ2-5 | TRBV30 | TRBD2 | CAWSGRAMETQYF | TGTGCCTGGAGCGGGAGGGCCATGGAGACCCAGTACTTC
NA | TRBJ1-2 | TRBV29-1 | NA | CSVGAETTYGYTF | TGCAGCGTTGGGGCCGAGACCACCTATGGCTACACCTTC
NA | TRBJ2-3 | TRBV27 | TRBD1 | CASSFRQGGTDTQYF | TGTGCCAGCAGTTTTCGACAGGGGGGCACAGATACGCAGTATTTT
NA | TRBJ2-1 | TRBV18 | NA | CASSPRRLGEQFF | TGTGCCAGCTCACCAAGGCGGCTTGGTGAGCAGTTCTTC
few | TRBJ1-5 | TRBV7-2 | TRBD1 | CASSLGQGSNQPQHF | TGTGCCAGCAGCTTAGGACAGGGAAGCAATCAGCCCCAGCATTTT